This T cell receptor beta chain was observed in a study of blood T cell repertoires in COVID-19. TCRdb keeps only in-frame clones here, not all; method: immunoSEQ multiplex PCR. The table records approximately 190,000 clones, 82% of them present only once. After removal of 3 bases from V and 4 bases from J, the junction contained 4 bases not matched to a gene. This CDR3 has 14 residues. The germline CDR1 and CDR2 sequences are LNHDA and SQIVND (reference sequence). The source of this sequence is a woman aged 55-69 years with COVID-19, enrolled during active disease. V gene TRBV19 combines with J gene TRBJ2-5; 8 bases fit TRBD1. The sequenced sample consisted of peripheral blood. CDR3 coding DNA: TGTGCCAGTAGTATCAAGACAGGGGTAGAGACCCAGTACTTC. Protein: CASSIKTGVETQYF.